A selection of T cell receptor beta chains follows, all from one sample in a study of blood T cells in healthy people across ages. Via MiXCR, TCRdb re-called the 5' RACE reads, giving one row per CDR3 protein. Among more than 1.4 million distinct CDR3 sequences, 42% were seen once, and the ten largest hold 7.9%. Sequencing was done on a sample of blood. These receptor sequences come from a woman aged 18 to 35 in good health. CDR3s include the opening cysteine and the closing phenylalanine or tryptophan. The D gene is left open where the match is weak. Only some rows state a clone size, as once, few, many or a class for expanded clones.

d_call | cdr3_length | j_call | clone_size | v_call | cdr3_nt | cdr3_aa
TRBD2 | 14 | TRBJ2-5 | few | TRBV5-4 | TGTGCCAGCAGCTTGGGGGAGGGGATGGAGACCCAGTACTTC | CASSLGEGMETQYF
TRBD1 | 15 | TRBJ1-5 | - | TRBV20-1 | TGCAGTGCTAGGAACGACAGGGGGCTGAGTCAGCCCCAGCATTTT | CSARNDRGLSQPQHF
- | 14 | TRBJ2-7 | - | TRBV12-3/TRBV12-4 | TGTGCCAGCGGCGCGGCCGGGCTCCCCGACGAGCAGTACTTC | CASGAAGLPDEQYF
- | 14 | TRBJ2-5 | - | TRBV4-2 | TGTGCCAGCAGCCAAGATGGCAAGGAGGAGACCCAGTACTTC | CASSQDGKEETQYF
- | 13 | TRBJ1-1 | - | TRBV10-3 | TGTGCCATCAGGATAACAGGGAACACTGAAGCTTTCTTT | CAIRITGNTEAFF
TRBD2 | 15 | TRBJ2-1 | few | TRBV3-1 | TGTGCCACGATTAGGGGGAGCGGGGGACCCAATGAGCAGTTCTTT | CATIRGSGGPNEQFF
TRBD2 | 16 | TRBJ2-7 | many | TRBV12-3/TRBV12-4 | TGTGCCAGCAGTTTTTTGCGGAGCGGGAGGGCGTACGAGCAGTACTTC | CASSFLRSGRAYEQYF
TRBD2 | 14 | TRBJ2-1 | - | TRBV27 | TGTGCCAGCGGGAGACTAGCGGACACCAATGAGCAGTTCTTC | CASGRLADTNEQFF
- | 12 | TRBJ1-2 | - | TRBV12-3/TRBV12-4 | TGTGCCAGCAACCGGCGTAACTATGGCTACACCTTC | CASNRRNYGYTF
TRBD1 | 13 | TRBJ2-7 | - | TRBV10-3 | TGTGCCATCACAGACAGGGATGCCTACGAGCAGTACTTC | CAITDRDAYEQYF
- | 14 | TRBJ1-2 | - | TRBV20-1 | TGCAGTGCCCGCAGACTGGGGTCGGGCTATGGCTACACCTTC | CSARRLGSGYGYTF
- | 14 | TRBJ1-6 | - | TRBV4-1 | TGCGCCAGCAGCCGAGATAGCCCCACGTCACCCCTCCACTTT | CASSRDSPTSPLHF
- | 15 | TRBJ2-3 | - | TRBV3-1 | TGTGCCAGCAGCCAAGAAGGTCTTAACACAGATACGCAGTATTTT | CASSQEGLNTDTQYF
- | 13 | TRBJ1-2 | - | TRBV27 | TGTGCCGGCAGTTTTAGAGCTAACTATGGCTACACCTTC | CAGSFRANYGYTF
TRBD2 | 18 | TRBJ2-5 | - | TRBV12-5 | TGTGCTAGTGGTTTGGGGGTCGGGGCTAGCGGGGCCCAAGAGACCCAGTACTTC | CASGLGVGASGAQETQYF
TRBD2 | 14 | TRBJ2-7 | - | TRBV20-1 | TGCAGTGCTAACCCTGGGGACTACTCCTACGAGCAGTACTTC | CSANPGDYSYEQYF
- | 15 | TRBJ2-3 | many | TRBV10-3 | TGTGCCATCAGTGATGGTACAGCTAGCACAGATACGCAGTATTTT | CAISDGTASTDTQYF
TRBD1 | 16 | TRBJ2-2 | - | TRBV28 | TGTGCCAGCAGCAATGGTGGGACAGGGGGATCCGGGGAGCTGTTTTTT | CASSNGGTGGSGELFF
- | 16 | TRBJ2-1 | - | TRBV5-1 | TGCGCCAGCAGCTTGGAGACATTGGAGACCTACAATGAGCAGTTCTTC | CASSLETLETYNEQFF
- | 12 | TRBJ2-7 | few | TRBV30 | TGTGCCTGGAGTCCCCCGACCTACGAGCAGTACTTC | CAWSPPTYEQYF
- | 16 | TRBJ2-3 | - | TRBV6-2/TRBV6-3 | TGCGCCAGCAGGTCCGATAAGGGGTCGGCCACAGATACGCAGTATTTT | CASRSDKGSATDTQYF
TRBD2 | 12 | TRBJ2-1 | - | TRBV2 | TGTGCCAGCATAAGACTAGCAGGGGAGCAGTTCTTC | CASIRLAGEQFF
TRBD1 | 15 | TRBJ1-4 | - | TRBV20-1 | TGCAGTGCAAGGGACCCGGGACAGGATAATGAAAAACTGTTTTTT | CSARDPGQDNEKLFF
TRBD2 | 18 | TRBJ2-7 | - | TRBV4-2 | TGTGCCAGCAGCCAAGAGGCCGGGACTAGAAATTCTCCCTACGAGCAGTACTTC | CASSQEAGTRNSPYEQYF
TRBD2 | 16 | TRBJ2-1 | few | TRBV7-2 | TGTGCCAGCAGCCGCTATAGCGGGAGCACCTACAATGAGCAGTTCTTC | CASSRYSGSTYNEQFF
- | 10 | TRBJ2-7 | - | TRBV29-1 | TGCAGCGCCGTCTCCTACGAGCAGTACTTC | CSAVSYEQYF
- | 17 | TRBJ1-2 | - | TRBV12-3/TRBV12-4 | TGTGCCAGCAGTTCTCTCCCGGGGGGCCGCTTAGACTATGGCTACACCTTC | CASSSLPGGRLDYGYTF
- | 13 | TRBJ2-7 | few | TRBV20-1 | TGCAGTGCCAGTAGGGATCAGACCTACGAGCAGTACTTC | CSASRDQTYEQYF
TRBD1 | 14 | TRBJ1-5 | few | TRBV27 | TGTGCCAGCAGTTTAGGGACAGGGACCCTCGCCCAGCATTTT | CASSLGTGTLAQHF
- | 14 | TRBJ2-5 | - | TRBV3-1 | TGTGACAGCAGCCAAGACGGGCGGCAAGAGACCCAGTACTTC | CDSSQDGRQETQYF
- | 13 | TRBJ2-1 | - | TRBV3-1 | TGTGCCACCGTAGGAGGGGGAGTCGATGAGCAGTTCTTC | CATVGGGVDEQFF
- | 14 | TRBJ1-2 | - | TRBV27 | TGTGCCAGCAGCCTTGAGGGGTGGGGGCATGGCTACACCTTC | CASSLEGWGHGYTF
- | 17 | TRBJ1-5 | few | TRBV10-3 | TGTGCCATCAGTGAGTCAGGGGGGTCAGGGAGCAATCAGCCCCAGCATTTT | CAISESGGSGSNQPQHF
- | 14 | TRBJ1-5 | once | TRBV12-3/TRBV12-4 | TGTGCCAGCAGCCGAGGGGGACACAATCAGCCCCAGCATTTT | CASSRGGHNQPQHF
- | 13 | TRBJ1-2 | - | TRBV2 | TGTGCCAGCGGGCTCGATTCTAACTATGGCTACACCTTC | CASGLDSNYGYTF
TRBD1 | 16 | TRBJ2-1 | - | TRBV2 | TGTGCCTGCAGTGAAGCGCTTACAGGGGTATACAATGAGCAGTTCTTC | CACSEALTGVYNEQFF
- | 13 | TRBJ2-7 | - | TRBV20-1 | TGCAGTGCTGGTGGGGCACAGGCCCACGAGCAGTACTTC | CSAGGAQAHEQYF
TRBD2 | 17 | TRBJ2-3 | few | TRBV7-8 | TGTGCCAGCAGCTTAGCGAGACTAGCGGCTAGCACAGATACGCAGTATTTT | CASSLARLAASTDTQYF
- | 16 | TRBJ2-7 | - | TRBV3-1 | TGTGCCAGCAGCCCCGGACAGTGGAGCTCCTACAATGAGCAGTACTTC | CASSPGQWSSYNEQYF
TRBD1 | 15 | TRBJ1-1 | - | TRBV7-6 | TGTGCCAGCAGCTTAGCTCCCGGGACAGACACTGAAGCTTTCTTT | CASSLAPGTDTEAFF
- | 17 | TRBJ1-2 | - | TRBV14 | TGTGCCAGTAGCCAAGATCGAGGGGGTTTTGCGGACTATGGCTACACCTTC | CASSQDRGGFADYGYTF
- | 19 | TRBJ1-2 | - | TRBV5-1 | TGCGCCAGCAGCCCCCTCGGACATGGGGCAATAGGCGGAAACTATGGCTACACCTTC | CASSPLGHGAIGGNYGYTF
TRBD1 | 17 | TRBJ2-4 | - | TRBV11-1 | TGTGCCAGCAGCCCGACAGGGGTCGAAGGGACCAAAAACATTCAGTACTTC | CASSPTGVEGTKNIQYF
- | 14 | TRBJ2-7 | - | TRBV5-1 | TGCGCCAGCAGATGGGAGGGGGTGTTAAACGAGCAGTACTTC | CASRWEGVLNEQYF
TRBD1 | 17 | TRBJ2-5 | - | TRBV2 | TGTGCCGGCAGTGAACGGACAGGGGAAGAATTCCAAGAGACCCAGTACTTC | CAGSERTGEEFQETQYF
TRBD1 | 15 | TRBJ2-1 | few | TRBV5-1 | TGCGCCAGCAGCTTGGAGGGACAGGGAAGCAATGAGCAGTTCTTC | CASSLEGQGSNEQFF
TRBD1 | 17 | TRBJ2-7 | - | TRBV5-6 | TGTGCCAGCAGCTTCAGGTGGGTTACCGGGACAGCCTACGAGCAGTACTTC | CASSFRWVTGTAYEQYF
TRBD2 | 16 | TRBJ2-3 | many | TRBV12-3/TRBV12-4 | TGTGCCAGCAGTCCCCCGGCGGGGGTGAGCACAGATACGCAGTATTTT | CASSPPAGVSTDTQYF
- | 13 | TRBJ2-7 | - | TRBV28 | TGTGCCAGCAGTACTACCGAGTGGGACGAGCAGTACTTC | CASSTTEWDEQYF
- | 11 | TRBJ1-4 | - | TRBV20-1 | TGCAGTGCAGCATCTTATGAAAAACTGTTTTTT | CSAASYEKLFF
- | 18 | TRBJ1-5 | - | TRBV15 | TGTGCCACCAGCTCCCACAGGGCCAGAGGTACTAGCAATCAGCCCCAGCATTTT | CATSSHRARGTSNQPQHF
TRBD2 | 17 | TRBJ2-3 | - | TRBV20-1 | TGCAGTGAATTGGGGGCTTCCGGGAGGGCTAGCACAGATACGCAGTATTTT | CSELGASGRASTDTQYF
- | 16 | TRBJ1-5 | - | TRBV7-8 | TGTGCCAGCAGCTTGGGGAGGTTCGACGGAAATCAGCCCCAGCATTTT | CASSLGRFDGNQPQHF